One and the same sample provided the 22 T cell receptor beta chains below, sequenced in a study. MiXCR was run by TCRdb on the 5' RACE reads, yielding one entry per CDR3 protein. The sample has around 50,000 distinct CDR3 sequences, over 15% seen once. The sample consisted of naive CD4+ T cells sorted from blood. Regarding subset: naive CD4+ T cells, CD4+CD45RA+CD25-. The receptors come from a female donor with breast cancer.

This clonotype was counted at least ten times. The chain has TRBV5-1 and TRBJ2-2; 9 positions match TRBD1. J lost 3 bases, V lost 3 bases, and 3 bases had no gene match. CDR1 is SGHRS, CDR2 YFSETQ, per germline. The CDR3 covers 15 residues. CDR3 sequence reads: CASSWDRVDTGELFF. In DNA form, the CDR3 reads TGCGCCAGCAGCTGGGACAGGGTCGACACCGGGGAGCTGTTTTTT.

The chain has TRBV27 and TRBJ2-7; 13 positions match TRBD2. CDR3 size: 19 residues. The germline V gene has CDR1 MNHEY and CDR2 SMNVEV (reference sequence). The trim removed 4 bases at V and 6 bases at J, leaving 18 bases unmatched. In DNA form, the CDR3 reads TGTGCCAGCAGTTCCCCTTTACCTCGGACTAGCGGGAGATTTAGCGAGCAGTACTTC. Protein product: CASSSPLPRTSGRFSEQYF.

For this clonotype: An end of the junction differs from the germline gene, which may be a read error. This rearrangement joins TRBV4-3 to TRBJ2-6; 10 bases match TRBD2. Germline V gene data show CDR1 as LGHNA and CDR2 as YSLEER. The CDR3 has 18 residues. CDR3 in amino acids: CASGQEGLAASGANVLTF. CDR3 sequence (DNA): TGCGCCAGCGGCCAGGAAGGACTAGCGGCCTCTGGGGCCAACGTCCTGACTTTC.

V is TRBV28 and J is TRBJ2-1, with D possibly TRBD1 on 6 matching bases. Trimming removed 11 bases at V and 6 bases at J, with 17 bases between. Germline CDR1 MDHEN, CDR2 SYDVKM. This CDR3 contains 13 residues. The CDR3 DNA reads TGTGCCGTGGGGGCCGGCGGGTTCAATGAGCAGTTCTTC. Its translation: CAVGAGGFNEQFF.

V gene TRBV6-1 combines with J gene TRBJ2-7; D ambiguous. This CDR3 is 14 amino acids long. Between the trimmed V and J ends, which lost 2 bases and 2 bases, there was a span of 10 bases. Germline CDR1 and CDR2: MNHNS and SASEGT. CDR3 protein: CASSEWAATYEQYF. CDR3 DNA sequence: TGTGCCAGCAGTGAATGGGCGGCAACCTACGAGCAGTACTTC.

This clonotype was seen ten or more times. The CDR3 nucleotides are TGTGCCAGCAGTGATAGCGGGAACCGGTACGAGCAGTACTTC. It encodes CASSDSGNRYEQYF. The chain has TRBV27 and TRBJ2-7, with 8 bases matching TRBD2. This CDR3 region has 14 residues. After removal of 5 bases from V and 4 bases from J, the junction contained 7 bases not matched to a gene. From germline, CDR1 is MNHEY and CDR2 SMNVEV (reference sequence).

V usage is TRBV9 and J usage is TRBJ1-1; D remains ambiguous. Trimming cost V 5 bases and J 5 bases, with 16 bases left between them. The CDR3 loop spans 14 amino acids. Germline V gene lookup returns CDR1 SGDLS and CDR2 YYNGEE. The CDR3 nucleotides read TGTGCCAGCAGTATCAATCAGCGGCCGACTGAAGCTTTCTTT. Its protein is CASSINQRPTEAFF.

This clonotype was picked up a small number of times. The chain is built from TRBV7-2 and TRBJ2-2, with a weak D call TRBD1 (6 bases). Trimming stripped 1 base from V and 1 base from J, with 7 bases between. CDR3 length: 15 amino acids. CDR1 is SGHTA and CDR2 is FQGNSA in the germline V gene. This CDR3 reads CASSLDRVNTGELFF. CDR3 DNA: TGTGCCAGCAGCTTAGACAGGGTGAACACCGGGGAGCTGTTTTTT.

The chain carries TRBV4-1 and TRBJ1-2; 7 bases are a match to TRBD1. Trimming removed 2 bases from V and 2 bases from J; junction bases left unmatched: 8. The CDR3 spans 16 residues. CDR1 MGHRA and CDR2 YSYEKL come from the germline V gene. The CDR3 DNA is TGCGCCAGCAGCCAAAGCACAGGGGAATTGAACTATGGCTACACCTTC. This sequence encodes CASSQSTGELNYGYTF.

This clonotype is categorized as medium-sized. The chain couples TRBV5-1 to TRBJ1-2, with 7 bases identical to TRBD1. CDR1 is SGHRS, CDR2 YFSETQ, per germline. This CDR3 has 13 residues. J gave up 2 bases and V 4 bases, and 2 bases lay outside the gene matches. Written as DNA, the CDR3 is TGCGCCAGCAGCCCGACAGGGAACTATGGCTACACCTTC. This codes for CASSPTGNYGYTF.

The sample holds many counts of this clonotype. V and J are TRBV20-1 and TRBJ1-5; 9 nucleotides align to TRBD1. The CDR3 runs 14 residues. V gave up 6 bases and J gave up 7 bases; unmatched junction bases: 10. From germline, CDR1 is DFQATT and CDR2 SNEGSKA (reference sequence). In nucleotides, the CDR3 is TGCAGTGCCCCACCAGGGGACAGGGTACAGCCCCAGCATTTT. Translating it yields CSAPPGDRVQPQHF.

This clonotype was detected many times. The chain employs TRBV28 and TRBJ1-2; no firm D call. Deletions cut 2 bases from V and 0 bases from J, with 10 bases between. The CDR3 loop spans 15 amino acids. Germline V gives CDR1 MDHEN, CDR2 SYDVKM. For the CDR3, the DNA is TGTGCCAGCAGTTTACGACGCGGCGCTAACTATGGCTACACCTTC. The encoded protein is CASSLRRGANYGYTF.

The sample holds many counts of this clonotype. The chain links TRBV7-9 to TRBJ1-2, with no clear D. Germline lookup yields CDR1 SEHNR and CDR2 FQNEAQ (reference sequence). V was cut by 5 bases and J by 0 bases, with 13 bases left in between. The CDR3 has 15 residues. The CDR3 DNA reads TGTGCCAGCAGCCCATGGGAAGTCCCTAACTATGGCTACACCTTC. Its protein is CASSPWEVPNYGYTF.

This clonotype was picked up a small number of times. The junction shows a germline mismatch at one end, possibly a read error. The rearrangement links TRBV5-1 to TRBJ1-2; tentatively, D is TRBD1 (6 bases). Germline V gives CDR1 SGHRS, CDR2 YFSETQ. The CDR3 totals 16 residues. The chain's CDR3 is CASSLDGGRTNYDYTF. DNA of the CDR3: TGCGCCAGCAGCTTGGATGGGGGCCGTACTAACTATGACTACACCTTC.

The V call is TRBV5-1, the J call TRBJ2-7; 7 bases agree with TRBD1. The CDR3 length is 15 residues. Trimming cost V 5 bases and J 7 bases; bases outside gene matches: 15. Germline CDR1 and CDR2: SGHRS and YFSETQ. CDR3 residues: CASSSTTGYEGEQYF. The CDR3 nucleotides read TGCGCCAGCAGTTCCACGACAGGGTATGAGGGAGAGCAGTACTTC.

This clonotype was recorded many times. This chain uses TRBV6-1 with TRBJ1-1; D is possibly TRBD1 (6 bases). The CDR3 runs 16 residues. Germline-derived CDR1 and CDR2 are MNHNS and SASEGT. Trimming cost V 7 bases and J 0 bases, with 18 bases left between them. DNA for the CDR3: TGTGCCAGCAACCGGGGGCGTTACCTCATGAACACTGAAGCTTTCTTT. This translates into CASNRGRYLMNTEAFF.

This clonotype turned up a few times. One end of the junction fails to match germline, which may point to a read error. The V gene is TRBV6-5, the J gene TRBJ1-2; 7 nucleotides line up with TRBD1. The CDR3 runs 14 residues. CDR1 MNHEY and CDR2 SVGAGI come from the germline V gene. CDR3 sequence: CASSEGGTNYGHTF. DNA for the CDR3: TGTGCCAGCAGTGAAGGGGGCACTAACTATGGCCACACCTTC.

This clonotype was detected ten times or more. The chain carries TRBV6-2 or TRBV6-3 and TRBJ1-5; D may be TRBD1 (5 bases). The CDR3 consists of 15 residues. Germline V gives CDR1 MNHEY, CDR2 SVGEGT. V gave up 7 bases and J gave up 2 bases, with 15 bases separating them. CDR3 DNA sequence: TGTGCCAGCACCGCCCGGGTGGGGGGCAATCAGCCCCAGCATTTT. This codes for CASTARVGGNQPQHF.

The V and J genes are TRBV20-1 and TRBJ2-3; TRBD2 aligns across 8 bases. The CDR3 spans 17 residues. V lost 5 bases to trimming and J lost 0 bases; unmatched junction nucleotides: 13. Germline CDR1 reads DFQATT; CDR2 reads SNEGSKA (reference sequence). Here the CDR3 DNA reads TGCAGTGCTCATACTAGCGGAGGGCCCCCTAGCACAGATACGCAGTATTTT. It encodes CSAHTSGGPPSTDTQYF.

V usage is TRBV4-1 and J usage is TRBJ2-4; 7 bases agree with TRBD1. CDR1 is MGHRA, CDR2 YSYEKL, per germline. The V and J ends lost 1 base and 6 bases, in that order; junction bases with no gene match: 9. The CDR3 is 16 residues long. Written as DNA, the CDR3 is TGCGCCAGCAGCCAAGTCCCGGTCGGGACAGCAAACATTCAGTACTTC. Amino acids: CASSQVPVGTANIQYF.

By share, this clonotype counts as medium-sized. V usage is TRBV7-9 and J usage is TRBJ1-5; the D is unclear. Germline V gene data show CDR1 as SEHNR and CDR2 as FQNEAQ (reference sequence). Trimming pared 5 bases from V and 7 bases from J, leaving 12 bases between. CDR3 length: 13 amino acids. The CDR3, as DNA: TGTGCCAGCAGCCAGACTACGGGACAGCCCCAGCATTTT. This encodes CASSQTTGQPQHF.

The chain carries TRBV6-1 and TRBJ1-5, with unresolved D. The CDR3 covers 13 residues. The V gene's germline CDR1 is MNHNS and CDR2 SASEGT. The ends were cut back, 11 bases at V and 3 bases at J, with 14 bases in the middle. The CDR3 loop reads CAGSYGYNQPQHF. The CDR3, as DNA: TGTGCCGGTAGTTACGGCTACAATCAGCCCCAGCATTTT.